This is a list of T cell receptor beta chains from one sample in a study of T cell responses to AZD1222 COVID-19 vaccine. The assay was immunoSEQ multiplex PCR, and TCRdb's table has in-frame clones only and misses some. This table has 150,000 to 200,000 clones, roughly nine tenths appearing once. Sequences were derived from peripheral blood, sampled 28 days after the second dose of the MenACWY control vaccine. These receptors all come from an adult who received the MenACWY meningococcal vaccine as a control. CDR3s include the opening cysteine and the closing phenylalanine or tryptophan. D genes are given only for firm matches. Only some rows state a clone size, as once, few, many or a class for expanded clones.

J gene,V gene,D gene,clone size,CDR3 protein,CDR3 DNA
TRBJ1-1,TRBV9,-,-,CASSVAQGEAFF,TGTGCCAGCAGCGTAGCGCAGGGTGAAGCTTTCTTT
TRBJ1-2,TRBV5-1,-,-,CASSRDGLPRYGYTF,TGCGCCAGCAGCCGGGACGGACTCCCCCGGTATGGCTACACCTTC
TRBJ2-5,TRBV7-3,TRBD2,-,CASSLSGSYETQYF,TGTGCCAGCAGCCTTAGCGGGAGCTATGAGACCCAGTACTTC
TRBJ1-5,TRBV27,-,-,CASGAQHF,TGTGCCAGCGGGGCCCAGCATTTT
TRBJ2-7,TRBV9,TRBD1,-,CASSVGDSTYEQYF,TGTGCCAGCAGCGTAGGGGACAGCACCTACGAGCAGTACTTC
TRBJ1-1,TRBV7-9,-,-,CASSPGQSNTEAFF,TGTGCCAGCAGCCCCGGACAGTCGAACACTGAAGCTTTCTTT
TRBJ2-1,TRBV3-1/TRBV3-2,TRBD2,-,CASSPRTSGRSDEQFF,TGTGCCAGCAGCCCGCGGACTAGCGGGAGGTCGGATGAGCAGTTCTTC
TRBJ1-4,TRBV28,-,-,CASSPPGRINEKLFF,TGTGCCAGCAGTCCCCCCGGGCGAATTAATGAAAAACTGTTTTTT
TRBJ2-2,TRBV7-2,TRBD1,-,CASARDRSPTAELFF,TGTGCCAGCGCTAGGGACAGGTCACCTACGGCGGAGCTGTTTTTT
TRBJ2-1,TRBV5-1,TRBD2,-,CASSLGVGGRVNEQFF,TGCGCCAGCAGCTTGGGAGTAGGCGGGAGAGTCAATGAGCAGTTCTTC
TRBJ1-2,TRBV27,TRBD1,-,CASSPRDRADYGYTF,TGTGCCAGCAGTCCCCGGGACAGGGCAGACTATGGCTACACCTTC
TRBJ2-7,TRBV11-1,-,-,CASSRQGSSYEQYF,TGTGCCAGCAGCCGGCAGGGAAGCTCCTACGAGCAGTACTTC
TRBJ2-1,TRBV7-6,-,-,CASSTGGGRLSYNEQFF,TGTGCCAGCAGCACAGGTGGGGGGCGCCTCTCCTACAATGAGCAGTTCTTC
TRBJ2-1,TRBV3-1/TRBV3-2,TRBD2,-,CASSQDLAGWGNEQFF,TGTGCCAGCAGCCAAGACTTAGCGGGATGGGGCAATGAGCAGTTCTTC
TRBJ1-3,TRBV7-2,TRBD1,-,CASSNRGTATIGNTIYF,TGTGCCAGCAGCAACCGAGGGACAGCCACAATAGGAAACACCATATATTTT
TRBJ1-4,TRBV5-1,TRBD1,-,CASSGGQGPEKLFF,TGCGCCAGCAGCGGTGGACAGGGTCCGGAAAAACTGTTTTTT
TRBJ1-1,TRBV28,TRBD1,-,CASSLLPGTGGTEAFF,TGTGCCAGCAGTCTCTTACCGGGGACAGGGGGCACTGAAGCTTTCTTT
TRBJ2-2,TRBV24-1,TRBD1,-,CATSATRRATGVGFDTGELFF,TGTGCCACCAGTGCCACACGCCGGGCCACAGGGGTGGGATTTGACACCGGGGAGCTGTTTTTT
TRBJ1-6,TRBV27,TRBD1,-,CASNPTGSNSPLHF,TGTGCCAGCAACCCGACAGGGAGTAATTCACCCCTCCACTTT
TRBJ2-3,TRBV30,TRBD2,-,CAWSALGLVDTQYF,TGTGCCTGGAGTGCCCTAGGACTAGTGGATACGCAGTATTTT
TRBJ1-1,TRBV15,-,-,CATSRLQNTEAFF,TGTGCCACCAGTAGGTTACAAAACACTGAAGCTTTCTTT
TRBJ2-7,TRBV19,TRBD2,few,CASSEGLASNEQYF,TGTGCCAGTAGTGAGGGACTAGCATCCAACGAGCAGTACTTC
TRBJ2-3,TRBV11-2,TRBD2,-,CASSQGLAGLDTQYF,TGTGCCAGCAGCCAGGGACTAGCGGGATTAGATACGCAGTATTTT
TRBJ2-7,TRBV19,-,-,CASSRFRPESYEQYF,TGTGCCAGTAGTAGGTTTCGCCCGGAAAGCTACGAGCAGTACTTC
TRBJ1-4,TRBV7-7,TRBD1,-,CASSSGQPNEKLFF,TGTGCTAGCAGCTCGGGACAGCCTAATGAAAAACTGTTTTTT
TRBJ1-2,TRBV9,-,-,CASSLTAANYGYTF,TGTGCCAGCAGTTTGACGGCAGCTAACTATGGCTACACCTTC
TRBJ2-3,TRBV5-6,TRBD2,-,CASSFGLAGFTDTQYF,TGTGCCAGCAGCTTCGGACTAGCGGGATTCACAGATACGCAGTATTTT
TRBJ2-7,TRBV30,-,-,CAWSLLSYGGLREQYF,TGTGCCTGGAGTCTACTCTCTTACGGGGGGCTTCGGGAGCAGTACTTC
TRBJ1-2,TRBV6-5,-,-,CASSPVGAGYTF,TGTGCCAGCAGTCCCGTAGGGGCTGGCTACACCTTC
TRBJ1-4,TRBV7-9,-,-,CASSPVTEEKLFF,TGTGCCAGCAGCCCCGTCACAGAAGAAAAACTGTTTTTT
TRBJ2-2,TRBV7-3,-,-,CASSPSRTNTGELFF,TGTGCCAGCAGCCCCAGCCGCACCAACACCGGGGAGCTGTTTTTT
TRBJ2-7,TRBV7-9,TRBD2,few,CASSSGTSGWQYF,TGTGCCAGCAGTTCCGGGACTAGCGGGTGGCAGTACTTC
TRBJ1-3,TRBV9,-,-,CASSVAVSGNTIYF,TGTGCCAGCAGCGTAGCAGTCTCTGGAAACACCATATATTTT
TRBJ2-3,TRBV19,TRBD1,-,CASTHRGRSTDTQYF,TGTGCCAGTACCCACAGGGGGCGAAGCACAGATACGCAGTATTTT
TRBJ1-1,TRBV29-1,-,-,CSAKSRGTEAFF,TGCAGCGCCAAATCCCGGGGCACTGAAGCTTTCTTT
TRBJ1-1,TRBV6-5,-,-,CASRETDLYTEAFF,TGTGCCAGCCGGGAAACCGACCTTTACACTGAAGCTTTCTTT
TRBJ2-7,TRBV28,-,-,CASGPEQYF,TGTGCCAGCGGCCCCGAGCAGTACTTC
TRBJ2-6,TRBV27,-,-,CATTPGANVLTF,TGTGCCACTACGCCTGGGGCCAACGTCCTGACTTTC
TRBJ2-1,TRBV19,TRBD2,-,CASNRGTSGSNEQFF,TGTGCCAGTAACCGCGGGACTAGCGGGAGTAATGAGCAGTTCTTC
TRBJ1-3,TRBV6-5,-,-,CASRRGAGNTIYF,TGTGCCAGCAGGCGGGGCGCTGGAAACACCATATATTTT
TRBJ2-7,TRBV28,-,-,CASSLIGEDYEQYF,TGTGCCAGCAGTTTAATAGGGGAGGACTACGAGCAGTACTTC
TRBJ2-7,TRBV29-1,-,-,CSVETGSVVEQYF,TGCAGCGTGGAAACAGGTTCGGTCGTCGAGCAGTACTTC
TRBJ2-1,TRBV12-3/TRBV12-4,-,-,CASTFRHEQFF,TGTGCCAGCACCTTCAGGCATGAGCAGTTCTTC
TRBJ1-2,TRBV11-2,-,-,CASSQRTEPFYGYTF,TGTGCCAGCAGCCAGAGGACCGAGCCCTTCTATGGCTACACCTTC
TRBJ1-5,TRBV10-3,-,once,CAISDGTVGVVEPQHF,TGTGCCATCAGTGACGGGACTGTCGGGGTCGTAGAGCCCCAGCATTTT
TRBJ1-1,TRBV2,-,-,CARRTRLMNTEAFF,TGTGCCAGGAGGACCAGGCTGATGAACACTGAAGCTTTCTTT
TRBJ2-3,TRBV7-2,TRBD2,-,CASSLGRRGGDTQYF,TGTGCCAGCAGCTTAGGCCGGCGGGGGGGGGATACGCAGTATTTT
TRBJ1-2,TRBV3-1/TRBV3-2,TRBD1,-,CASSPGTGAEGYGYTF,TGTGCCAGCAGCCCCGGGACAGGGGCTGAGGGCTATGGCTACACCTTC
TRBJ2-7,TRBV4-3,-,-,CASSQDRGSAVYEQYF,TGCGCCAGCAGCCAAGATCGAGGTTCAGCTGTGTACGAGCAGTACTTC
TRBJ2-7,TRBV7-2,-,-,CASSFRAGEGYEQYF,TGTGCCAGCAGCTTTAGGGCAGGGGAGGGGTACGAGCAGTACTTC
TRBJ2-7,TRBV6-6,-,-,CASRKGDISYEQYF,TGTGCCAGCAGAAAAGGGGACATCTCCTACGAGCAGTACTTC
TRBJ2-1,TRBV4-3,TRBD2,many,CASSQDTSGTSYNEQFF,TGCGCCAGCAGCCAAGATACTAGCGGGACCTCCTACAATGAGCAGTTCTTC
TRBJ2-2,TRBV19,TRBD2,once,CASTGLAGTGELFF,TGTGCCAGTACGGGACTAGCGGGCACCGGGGAGCTGTTTTTT
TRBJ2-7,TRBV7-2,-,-,CASSQEDSYLYEQYF,TGTGCCAGCAGCCAAGAGGACAGCTACCTCTACGAGCAGTACTTC
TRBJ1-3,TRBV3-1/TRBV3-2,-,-,CASSHAGNTIYF,TGTGCCAGCAGCCACGCTGGAAACACCATATATTTT